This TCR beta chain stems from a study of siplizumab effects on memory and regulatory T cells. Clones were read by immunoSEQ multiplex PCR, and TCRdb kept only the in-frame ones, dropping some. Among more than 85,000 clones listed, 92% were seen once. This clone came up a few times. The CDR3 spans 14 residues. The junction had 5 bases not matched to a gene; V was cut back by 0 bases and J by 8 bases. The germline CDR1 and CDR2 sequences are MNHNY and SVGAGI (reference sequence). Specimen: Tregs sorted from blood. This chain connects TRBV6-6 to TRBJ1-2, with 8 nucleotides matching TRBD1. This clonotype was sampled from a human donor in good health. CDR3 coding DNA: TGTGCCAGCAGTTACTCTCAGGGGGCGCGAGGCTACACCTTC. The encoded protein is CASSYSQGARGYTF.